What follows describes a single T cell receptor beta chain. The sample originates from a study of control samples from healthy donors and cancer patients. The assay was immunoSEQ multiplex PCR, and TCRdb's table has in-frame clones only and misses some. Here the sample spans 150,000 to 200,000 clones, 85% to 95% being singletons. V lost 6 bases and J 4 bases, leaving 18 bases between the germline ends. The CDR3 runs 14 residues. Per germline, CDR1 SQVTM and CDR2 ANQGSEA. The receptor comes from a man aged 30 to 45 in good health. Sequenced sample: blood. The chain couples TRBV29-1 to TRBJ2-5, with a tentative D call TRBD2 (6 bases). CDR3 nucleotides: TGCAGCGTCCCCCCCGAGACTAGGGTAGAGACCCAGTACTTC. It is translated as CSVPPETRVETQYF.